This T cell receptor (beta chain) derives from a study of CD8 T cells in ankylosing spondylitis. General study findings and limits: Ankylosing spondylitis blood appeared to be characterized by a TCR beta motif of several highly homologous variants.

J gave up 3 bases and V 0 bases, and 5 bases lay outside the gene matches. The germline V gene has CDR1 LNHNV and CDR2 YYDKDF (reference sequence). The length of the CDR3 is 16 residues. The TCR beta libraries were generated through quantitative 5'-RACE incorporating molecular barcodes. MiXCR, run by TCRdb on the 5' RACE reads, gives a single entry per CDR3 protein. The profile covers around 390,000 distinct CDR3 sequences, with more than 20% appearing a single time and around 17% taken by the ten largest. Of note for this clonotype: The antigen is unknown.

Sequencing was carried out using blood, either unsorted or a sorted T cell fraction (not recorded which). The chain combines TRBV15 with TRBJ2-1; 7 bases fit TRBD2. The receptor was isolated from a male donor with ankylosing spondylitis. The CDR3 bases are TGTGCCACCAGCAGAGACGGCGGGAGTTTCTACAATGAGCAGTTCTTC. As protein: CATSRDGGSFYNEQFF.